This entry lists 14 T cell receptor beta chains sequenced from one sample in a study of control samples from healthy donors and cancer patients. TCRdb's table, derived via immunoSEQ multiplex PCR, lists solely in-frame clones and lacks some. The sample records 100,000 or so clones, around 82% being singletons. The source material was blood. The receptors were gathered from a woman aged 55-75 years in good health.

The CDR3 here is CASSPTPRGLNSEAFF. The CDR3, as DNA: TGTGCCAGCTCACCAACCCCCCGGGGTCTAAACTCTGAAGCTTTCTTT. The chain joins TRBV18 to TRBJ1-1; D gene ambiguous. CDR1 is KGHSH, CDR2 LQKENI, per germline. Trimming cost V 2 bases and J 6 bases, with 19 bases left between them. This CDR3 contains 16 residues.

The rearrangement joins TRBV6-4 to TRBJ1-6; TRBD1 aligns across 7 bases. V dropped 5 bases and J dropped 0; count of bases not matched to a gene: 10. This CDR3 is 18 amino acids long. CDR1 and CDR2 from the germline V gene are MRHNA and SNTAGT. In DNA, the CDR3 is TGTGCCAGCAGTCTCAGGGGGACCTCATTCTCCTATAATTCACCCCTCCACTTT. It encodes CASSLRGTSFSYNSPLHF.

V and J are TRBV10-3 and TRBJ1-6, with D uncertain. The germline V gene has CDR1 ENHRY and CDR2 SYGVKD. Trimming stripped 11 bases from V and 6 bases from J, with 14 bases between. The CDR3 is 13 amino acids. DNA of the CDR3: TGTGCCGTAGGACTGTCGCCTAATTCACCCCTCCACTTT. Its protein is CAVGLSPNSPLHF.

The V and J genes are TRBV5-6 and TRBJ2-1, with D perhaps TRBD2 (6 bases). Germline V gene lookup returns CDR1 SGHDT and CDR2 YYEEEE. Trimming shortened V by 4 bases and J by 3 bases, and 14 bases separated the two germline ends. This CDR3 region has 15 residues. CDR3 loop: CASSTGTQSYNEQFF. In DNA, the CDR3 is TGTGCCAGCAGCACCGGGACTCAGAGCTACAATGAGCAGTTCTTC.

In this sample, this clone turned up once. The gene calls are TRBV7-2 and TRBJ2-1; D not resolved. In germline, CDR1 is SGHTA, CDR2 FQGNSA. Trimming cost V 1 base and J 7 bases, with 11 bases left between them. The CDR3 consists of 14 residues. CDR3 in amino acids: CASSLGRVKNEQFF. The CDR3 coding sequence is TGTGCCAGCAGCTTAGGTAGGGTTAAGAATGAGCAGTTCTTC. The variable domain in full, with the rest retrieved from reference TRBV7-2 and TRBJ2-1, is GAGVSQSPSNKVTEKGKDVELRCDPISGHTALYWYRQSLGQGLEFLIYFQGNSAPDKSGLPSDRFSAERTGGSVSTLTIQRTQQEDSAVYLCASSLGRVKNEQFFGPGTRLTVL.

CDR3 sequence (DNA): TGTGCCAGCAGTCCGTTGGTCAGGGGAGGAGATACGCAGTATTTT. It translates to CASSPLVRGGDTQYF. The chain combines TRBV6-5 with TRBJ2-3, with D perhaps given as TRBD1 or TRBD2 (6 bases each). The V gene's germline CDR1 is MNHEY and CDR2 SVGAGI. The CDR3 has 15 amino acids. Trimming took 5 bases from V and 5 from J, leaving 17 bases between them.

The chain combines TRBV10-1 with TRBJ2-5; D is unclear. This CDR3 has 12 amino acids. The germline CDR1 and CDR2 sequences are WNHNN and SYGVQD (reference sequence). V lost 2 bases, J lost 5 bases, and 6 bases lay in between. The CDR3 DNA is TGCGCCAGCAGTGAGGGTCTTGAGACCCAGTACTTC. Translated: CASSEGLETQYF.

The CDR3 nucleotides are TGTGCCAGCGGAGAGGGGACGCAGTATTTT. Its protein product is CASGEGTQYF. The chain couples TRBV28 to TRBJ2-3, with D perhaps assigned TRBD1 or TRBD2 (5 bases each). V lost 8 bases, J lost 9 bases, and 9 bases lay in between. The CDR3 is 10 residues long. Germline lookup yields CDR1 MDHEN and CDR2 SYDVKM.

Remarks on this clone: Other nucleotide sequences in the sample specify the same CDR3. The V gene is TRBV7-9, the J gene TRBJ2-7; TRBD1 is a possible D gene (5 bases). CDR3 length equals 12 residues. Per the germline V gene, CDR1 is SEHNR and CDR2 is FQNEAQ (reference sequence). V lost 2 bases and J lost 3, with 5 bases in between. The CDR3 region is CASSLQGYEQYF. CDR3 in DNA: TGTGCCAGCAGCTTACAGGGCTACGAGCAGTACTTC. Variable domain in full (rest from reference TRBV7-9 and TRBJ2-7): DTGVSQNPRHKITKRGQNVTFRCDPISEHNRLYWYRQTLGQGPEFLTYFQNEAQLEKSRLLSDRFSAERPKGSFSTLEIQRTEQGDSAMYLCASSLQGYEQYFGPGTRLTVT.

V and J are TRBV10-3 and TRBJ1-1; TRBD1 agrees at 9 bases. CDR1 and CDR2 (germline): ENHRY, SYGVKD. V lost 11 bases to trimming and J lost 4 bases; unmatched junction nucleotides: 2. This CDR3 has 11 residues. The CDR3 DNA sequence: TGTGCCGCACAGGGGGCCACTGAAGCTTTCTTT. It codes for CAAQGATEAFF.

The chain carries TRBV7-2 and TRBJ1-1; tentatively, D is TRBD1 (6 bases). The CDR3 has 14 amino acids. V shed 4 bases and J shed 5 bases, with 14 bases lying between them. Germline CDR1 SGHTA, CDR2 FQGNSA. The CDR3 DNA sequence: TGTGCCAGCAGCTCCCAGGGGTTTGGAACTGAAGCTTTCTTT. Encoded protein: CASSSQGFGTEAFF.

The chain is built from TRBV18 and TRBJ1-4; 8 bases line up with TRBD1. The length of the CDR3 is 13 residues. The germline gives CDR1 KGHSH, CDR2 LQKENI. Unmatched junction bases numbered 3, after V lost 8 bases and J lost 4 bases. CDR3 protein: CASQQGVNEKLFF. The CDR3 DNA reads as TGTGCCAGCCAACAGGGGGTTAATGAAAAACTGTTTTTT. Filled out from reference TRBV18 and TRBJ1-4, the complete variable domain reads NAGVMQNPRHLVRRRGQEARLRCSPMKGHSHVYWYRQLPEEGLKFMVYLQKENIIDESGMPKERFSAEFPKEGPSILRIQQVVRGDSAAYFCASQQGVNEKLFFGSGTQLSVL.

The rearrangement uses TRBV7-2 and TRBJ1-1, with D unresolved. V was clipped by 4 bases and J by 0 bases, with 6 bases between them. This CDR3 is built from 13 residues. CDR1 and CDR2 (germline): SGHTA, FQGNSA. Here the CDR3 DNA reads TGTGCCAGCAGCTCCCAGCTGAACACTGAAGCTTTCTTT. This codes for CASSSQLNTEAFF.

The rearrangement links TRBV2 to TRBJ1-6; TRBD1 aligns across 9 bases. CDR3 size: 13 residues. The trim removed 9 bases at V and 10 bases at J, leaving 7 bases unmatched. Germline V CDR1 and CDR2: SNHLY, FYNNEI. CDR3 loop: CARRDRDSSPLHF. CDR3 DNA: TGTGCCAGGCGGGACAGGGACTCATCACCCCTCCACTTT.